These T cell receptor beta chains were read from a single sample in a study of cytomegalovirus exposure and HLA in healthy donors. Profiled with immunoSEQ multiplex PCR; TCRdb holds only in-frame clones, not every one. This sample's table has about 39,000 clones. Sequencing was done on a sample of PBMCs. All receptors come from a woman aged 25 to 39 in good health and CMV-seropositive. Both conserved end residues are part of each CDR3. D genes are given only for firm matches.

d_gene | j_gene | v_gene | CDR3aa | CDR3nt
NA | TRBJ2-3 | TRBV7-6 | CASSLNRASTDTQYF | TGTGCCAGCAGCTTAAACAGGGCTAGCACAGATACGCAGTATTTT
NA | TRBJ1-3 | TRBV10-1 | CASSESGGSGNTIYF | TGCGCCAGCAGTGAGTCAGGGGGCTCTGGAAACACCATATATTTT
NA | TRBJ1-2 | TRBV9 | CASSPRTSYGYTF | TGTGCCAGCAGCCCCCGGACAAGCTATGGCTACACCTTC
TRBD1 | TRBJ1-1 | TRBV5-1 | CASSSRQGAYTEAFF | TGCGCCAGCAGCTCCAGACAGGGGGCGTACACTGAAGCTTTCTTT
TRBD2 | TRBJ2-5 | TRBV2 | CASSPTRGEETQYF | TGTGCCAGCAGTCCCACCCGGGGGGAAGAGACCCAGTACTTC
TRBD2 | TRBJ2-1 | TRBV13 | CASRSSGGSSYNEQFF | TGTGCCAGCAGATCTAGCGGGGGGAGCTCCTACAATGAGCAGTTCTTC
TRBD1 | TRBJ2-5 | TRBV10-1 | CASSEYRGGQETQYF | TGCGCCAGCAGTGAGTACAGGGGTGGCCAAGAGACCCAGTACTTC
TRBD2 | TRBJ2-3 | TRBV5-1 | CASSLDGLAGTDTQYF | TGCGCCAGCAGCTTGGACGGACTAGCGGGGACAGATACGCAGTATTTT
NA | TRBJ1-1 | TRBV4-1 | CASSQAAGDSAFFF | TGCGCCAGCAGCCAAGCCGCCGGGGACTCGGCATTTTTCTTT
NA | TRBJ2-2 | TRBV27 | CASRPRDRYTGELFF | TGTGCCAGCAGGCCTCGTGACAGATACACCGGGGAGCTGTTTTTT
TRBD1 | TRBJ2-5 | TRBV29-1 | CSGRTGFQETQYF | TGCAGCGGACGGACAGGTTTCCAAGAGACCCAGTACTTC
TRBD1 | TRBJ1-1 | TRBV6-5 | CASTRTGGNTEAFF | TGTGCCAGCACCCGAACAGGGGGGAACACTGAAGCTTTCTTT
NA | TRBJ2-6 | TRBV19 | CASSREVSGANVLTF | TGTGCCAGTAGTAGGGAGGTTTCTGGGGCCAACGTCCTGACTTTC
NA | TRBJ1-1 | TRBV7-8 | CASSLVQRNTEAFF | TGTGCCAGCAGCTTAGTACAAAGAAACACTGAAGCTTTCTTT
NA | TRBJ2-2 | TRBV19 | CASSIALRTLITGELFF | TGTGCCAGTAGTATTGCCCTACGGACTTTAATCACCGGGGAGCTGTTTTTT
TRBD2 | TRBJ2-3 | TRBV2 | CASSSGLAGNRDTQYF | TGTGCCAGCAGTTCTGGACTAGCGGGGAATCGCGATACGCAGTATTTT
NA | TRBJ2-3 | TRBV18 | CASSPVQGKPTDTQYF | TGTGCCAGCTCACCCGTACAGGGCAAACCCACAGATACGCAGTATTTT
NA | TRBJ2-5 | TRBV6-1 | CASSEVGGLETQYF | TGTGCCAGCAGTGAAGTTGGAGGTTTGGAGACCCAGTACTTC
NA | TRBJ1-4 | TRBV19 | CASSIVADRGLFF | TGTGCCAGTAGTATAGTTGCAGATCGGGGACTGTTTTTT
TRBD2 | TRBJ2-2 | TRBV4-2 | CASSQEEVGGGKTGELFF | TGTGCCAGCAGCCAAGAAGAGGTTGGGGGGGGGAAGACCGGGGAGCTGTTTTTT
NA | TRBJ2-1 | TRBV5-4 | CASRNPARNNEQFF | TGTGCCAGCAGGAATCCCGCCAGGAACAATGAGCAGTTCTTC
TRBD1 | TRBJ2-4 | TRBV6-1 | CASSEGTGKNIQYF | TGTGCCAGCAGCGAAGGGACAGGGAAGAACATTCAGTACTTC
NA | TRBJ1-5 | TRBV4-1 | CASSQAEGRGYIHQPQHF | TGCGCCAGCAGCCAAGCCGAAGGCCGGGGGTATATCCATCAGCCCCAGCATTTT
TRBD1 | TRBJ1-4 | TRBV19 | CASSIRPGTVNEKLFF | TGTGCCAGTAGTATACGTCCCGGGACAGTTAATGAAAAACTGTTTTTT
NA | TRBJ2-5 | TRBV28 | CASSPGDSCFLRQETQYF | TGTGCCAGCAGTCCCGGGGACTCATGTTTTTTACGCCAAGAGACCCAGTACTTC
TRBD1 | TRBJ1-1 | TRBV13 | CASSLGGGQGRVTEAFF | TGTGCCAGCAGCTTAGGGGGGGGACAGGGAAGGGTCACTGAAGCTTTCTTT
NA | TRBJ2-1 | TRBV5-1 | CASSTGGILRDEQFF | TGCGCCAGCAGCACTGGGGGGATCCTCCGGGATGAGCAGTTCTTC
TRBD1 | TRBJ2-5 | TRBV6-6 | CASSIYRGQGTQYF | TGTGCCAGCAGTATTTACAGGGGGCAAGGGACCCAGTACTTC
TRBD2 | TRBJ2-3 | TRBV5-1 | CASSRSGAGADTQYF | TGCGCCAGCAGCCGTAGCGGGGCTGGGGCAGATACGCAGTATTTT
TRBD2 | TRBJ2-3 | TRBV10-2 | CASSETSASTDTQYF | TGCGCCAGCAGTGAGACTAGCGCTAGCACAGATACGCAGTATTTT
TRBD2 | TRBJ2-1 | TRBV5-4 | CASRQRGPMDEQFF | TGTGCCAGCAGGCAGCGGGGGCCTATGGATGAGCAGTTCTTC
TRBD1 | TRBJ2-5 | TRBV29-1 | CSVGDQGAGETQYF | TGCAGCGTTGGGGACCAGGGGGCTGGGGAGACCCAGTACTTC
TRBD2 | TRBJ2-1 | TRBV2 | CASSDPDRGGSSYNEQFF | TGTGCCAGCAGTGATCCGGATCGGGGGGGAAGCTCCTACAATGAGCAGTTCTTC
NA | TRBJ1-5 | TRBV28 | CASSLELGSNQPQHF | TGTGCCAGCAGTTTAGAACTCGGGAGCAATCAGCCCCAGCATTTT
TRBD2 | TRBJ2-7 | TRBV6-5 | CASSRTSGLSEQYF | TGTGCCAGCAGCAGGACTAGCGGGTTAAGCGAGCAGTACTTC
TRBD1 | TRBJ2-7 | TRBV10-3 | CAARTGTGTYEQYF | TGTGCCGCCCGAACCGGGACAGGGACCTACGAGCAGTACTTC
TRBD1 | TRBJ1-1 | TRBV2 | CASSWGTGIYTEAFF | TGTGCCAGCAGTTGGGGGACAGGGATCTACACTGAAGCTTTCTTT
TRBD2 | TRBJ2-1 | TRBV4-1 | CASSLSSRLAGGNEQFF | TGCGCCAGCAGCCTCTCAAGCCGGCTAGCGGGGGGCAATGAGCAGTTCTTC
TRBD1 | TRBJ2-7 | TRBV27 | CASSSTGYEQYF | TGTGCCAGCAGTTCGACAGGGTACGAGCAGTACTTC
TRBD1 | TRBJ2-7 | TRBV11-2 | CASSLGQVYEQYF | TGTGCCAGCAGCTTGGGACAGGTCTACGAGCAGTACTTC
TRBD2 | TRBJ2-3 | TRBV5-4 | CASRKSSGGVGDTQYF | TGTGCCAGCAGGAAGAGTAGCGGGGGGGTGGGAGATACGCAGTATTTT
NA | TRBJ1-5 | TRBV4-1 | CASSQDGLETGSQPQHF | TGCGCCAGCAGCCAAGATGGCTTGGAGACAGGAAGCCAGCCCCAGCATTTT
NA | TRBJ1-1 | TRBV6-5 | CASSYVTGEAFF | TGTGCCAGCAGTTACGTAACAGGTGAAGCTTTCTTT
TRBD2 | TRBJ2-5 | TRBV7-2 | CASSRVLAGGSYRETQYF | TGTGCCAGCAGCCGAGTACTAGCGGGGGGCTCATATAGGGAGACCCAGTACTTC